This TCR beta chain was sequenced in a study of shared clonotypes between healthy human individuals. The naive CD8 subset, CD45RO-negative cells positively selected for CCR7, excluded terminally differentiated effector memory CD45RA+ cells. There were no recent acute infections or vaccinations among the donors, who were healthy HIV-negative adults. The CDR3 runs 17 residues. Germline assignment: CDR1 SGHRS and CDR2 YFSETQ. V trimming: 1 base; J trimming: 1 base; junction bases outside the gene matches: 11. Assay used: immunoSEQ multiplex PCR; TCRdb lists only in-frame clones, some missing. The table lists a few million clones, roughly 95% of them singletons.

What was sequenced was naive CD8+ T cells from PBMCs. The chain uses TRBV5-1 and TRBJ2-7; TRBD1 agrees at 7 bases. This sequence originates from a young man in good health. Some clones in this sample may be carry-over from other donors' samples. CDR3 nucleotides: TGCGCCAGCAGCTTGTTTTCGCGGGCAGGGGGATCCTACGAGCAGTACTTC. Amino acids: CASSLFSRAGGSYEQYF.